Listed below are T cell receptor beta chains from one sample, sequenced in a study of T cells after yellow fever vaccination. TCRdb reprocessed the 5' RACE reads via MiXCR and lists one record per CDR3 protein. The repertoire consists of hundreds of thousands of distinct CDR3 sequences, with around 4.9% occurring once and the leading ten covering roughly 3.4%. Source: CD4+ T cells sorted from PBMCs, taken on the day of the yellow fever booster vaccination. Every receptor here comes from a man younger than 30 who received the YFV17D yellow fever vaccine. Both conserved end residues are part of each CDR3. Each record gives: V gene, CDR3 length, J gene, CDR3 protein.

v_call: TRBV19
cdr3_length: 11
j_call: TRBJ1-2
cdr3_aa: CASSLQGGYTF

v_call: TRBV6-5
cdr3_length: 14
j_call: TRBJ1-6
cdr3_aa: CASSSRTANSPLHF

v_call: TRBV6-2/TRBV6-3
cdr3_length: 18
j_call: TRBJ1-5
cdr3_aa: CASSYSMLDRASNQPQHF

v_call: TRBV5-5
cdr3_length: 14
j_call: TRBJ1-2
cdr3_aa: CASSLAPTSYGYTF

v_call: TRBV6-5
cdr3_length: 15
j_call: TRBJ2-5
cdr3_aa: CASRRASGVPEAQYF

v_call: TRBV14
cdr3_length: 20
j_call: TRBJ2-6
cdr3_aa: CASSQAFTLPPNSGANVLTF

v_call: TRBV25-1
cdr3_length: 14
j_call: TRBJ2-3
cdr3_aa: CASSHREHLDTQYF

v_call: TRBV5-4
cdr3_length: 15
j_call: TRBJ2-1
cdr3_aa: CASSLWGGTPSEQFF

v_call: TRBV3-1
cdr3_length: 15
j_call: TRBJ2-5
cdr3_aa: CASSAPGLASETQYF

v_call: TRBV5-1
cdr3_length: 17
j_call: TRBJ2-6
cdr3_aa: CASSVGTASSGANVLTF

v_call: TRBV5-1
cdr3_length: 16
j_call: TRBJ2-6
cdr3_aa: CASSFGDFSGANVLTF

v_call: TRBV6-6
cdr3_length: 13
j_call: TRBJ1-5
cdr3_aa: CASIQTQGQPQHF

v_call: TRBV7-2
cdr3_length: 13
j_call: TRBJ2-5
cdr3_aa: CASSSRGGETQYF

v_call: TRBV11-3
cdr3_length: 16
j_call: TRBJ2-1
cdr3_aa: CASSLRGGSSYNEQFF

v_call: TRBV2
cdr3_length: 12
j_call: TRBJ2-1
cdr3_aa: CASTSRYNEQFF

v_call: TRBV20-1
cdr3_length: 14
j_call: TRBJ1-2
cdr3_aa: CSAPDTNGPGSYTF

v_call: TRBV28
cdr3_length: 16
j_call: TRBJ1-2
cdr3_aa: CASSVMGGGQQYGYTF

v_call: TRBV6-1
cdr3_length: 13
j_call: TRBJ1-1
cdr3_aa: CASRYGMNTEAFF

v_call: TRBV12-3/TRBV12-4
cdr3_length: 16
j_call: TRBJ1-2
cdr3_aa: CASSMTPGGGFEGYTF

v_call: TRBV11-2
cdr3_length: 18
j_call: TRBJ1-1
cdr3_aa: CASSLDQRVALGGTEAFF

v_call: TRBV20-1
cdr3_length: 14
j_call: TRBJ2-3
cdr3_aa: CSAARRASTDTQYF

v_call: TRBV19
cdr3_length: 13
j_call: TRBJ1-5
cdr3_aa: CASTEIFGQPQHF

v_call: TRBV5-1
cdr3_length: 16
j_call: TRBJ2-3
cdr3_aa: CASSLGASVNTDTQYF

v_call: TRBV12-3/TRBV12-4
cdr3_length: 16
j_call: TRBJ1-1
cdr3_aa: CASSLTRRTPQIEAFF

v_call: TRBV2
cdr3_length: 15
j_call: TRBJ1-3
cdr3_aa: CASRTGSLIGNTIYF

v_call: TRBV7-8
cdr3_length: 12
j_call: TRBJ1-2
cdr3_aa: CASSLAVGGYTF

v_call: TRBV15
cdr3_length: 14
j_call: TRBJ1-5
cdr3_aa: CATSRQGRHQPQHF

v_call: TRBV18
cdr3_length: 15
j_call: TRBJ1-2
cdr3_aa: CASSPGAATNYGYTF

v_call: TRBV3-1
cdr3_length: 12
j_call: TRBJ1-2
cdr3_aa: CASSQESQGSTF

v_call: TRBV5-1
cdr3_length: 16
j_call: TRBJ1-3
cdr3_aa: CASSPGTGFSGNTIYF

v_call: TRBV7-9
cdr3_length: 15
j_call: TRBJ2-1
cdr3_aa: CASSLSGAPTHEQFF

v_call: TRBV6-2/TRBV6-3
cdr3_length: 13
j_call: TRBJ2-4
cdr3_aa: CASSIDLKNIQYF

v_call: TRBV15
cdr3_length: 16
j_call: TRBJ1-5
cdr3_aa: CATSREGHLANQPQHF

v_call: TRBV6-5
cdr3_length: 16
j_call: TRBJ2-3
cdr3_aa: CASRYPPGIGTDTQYF

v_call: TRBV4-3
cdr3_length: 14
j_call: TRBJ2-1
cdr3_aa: CASSQDGGYNEQFF

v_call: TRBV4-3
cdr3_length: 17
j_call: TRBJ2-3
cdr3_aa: CASSQGSGVVGTDTQYF

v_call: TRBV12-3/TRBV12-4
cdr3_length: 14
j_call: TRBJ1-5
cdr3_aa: CASSLVLRGQPQHF

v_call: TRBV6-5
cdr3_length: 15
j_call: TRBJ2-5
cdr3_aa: CASSSGGAGQETQYF

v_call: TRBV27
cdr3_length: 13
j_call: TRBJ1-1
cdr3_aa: CASSLREGTEAFF

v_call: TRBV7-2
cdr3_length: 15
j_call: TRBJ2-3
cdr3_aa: CASSYRQGPTDTQYF

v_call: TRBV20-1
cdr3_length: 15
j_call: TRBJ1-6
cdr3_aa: CSAREFWDKNSPLHF

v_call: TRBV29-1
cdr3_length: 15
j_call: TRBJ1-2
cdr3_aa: CSAWGRGHAAEGYTF

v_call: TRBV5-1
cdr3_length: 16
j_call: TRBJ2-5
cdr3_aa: CASSHRSGGRLETQYF